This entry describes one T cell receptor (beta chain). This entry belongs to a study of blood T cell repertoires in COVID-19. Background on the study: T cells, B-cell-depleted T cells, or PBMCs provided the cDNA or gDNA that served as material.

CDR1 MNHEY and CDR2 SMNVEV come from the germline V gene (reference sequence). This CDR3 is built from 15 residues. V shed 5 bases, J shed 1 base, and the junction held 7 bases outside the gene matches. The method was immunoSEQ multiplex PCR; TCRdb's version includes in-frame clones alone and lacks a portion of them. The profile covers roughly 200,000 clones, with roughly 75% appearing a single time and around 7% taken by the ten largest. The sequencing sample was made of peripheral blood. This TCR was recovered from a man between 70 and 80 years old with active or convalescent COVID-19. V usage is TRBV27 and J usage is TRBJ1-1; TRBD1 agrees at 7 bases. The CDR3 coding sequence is TGTGCCAGCAGTCCATCAGGGGGTGGGAACACTGAAGCTTTCTTT. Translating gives CASSPSGGGNTEAFF.